This is a list of T cell receptor beta chains from one sample in a study of T cells in Graves' hyperthyroidism and ophthalmopathy. TCRdb re-analysed the multiplex PCR reads in MiXCR, keeping a single row per CDR3 protein. The data show hundreds of thousands of distinct CDR3 sequences, roughly 40% seen once. Source material: blood. These receptors were taken from a man between 18 and 29 years old with Graves' hyperthyroidism. Both conserved end residues are trimmed from each CDR3. Fields, in order: J gene, clone size, V gene, CDR3 protein. Size tells how often a clone was seen (once, few, many) or the class of an expanded clone, and some rows leave it out.

J: TRBJ1-1; size: many; V: TRBV29-1; CDR3: SVIPPTGRKPEAF
J: TRBJ1-2; size: many; V: TRBV4-2; CDR3: ASSPPGSYGYT
J: TRBJ1-2; size: .; V: TRBV29-1; CDR3: SVPYRGDKSGAGYT
J: TRBJ1-4; size: .; V: TRBV29-1; CDR3: SVESSGGDEKLF
J: TRBJ2-7; size: once; V: TRBV29-1; CDR3: SVEGTGGEAQY
J: TRBJ2-7; size: many; V: TRBV9; CDR3: ASSAGESYEQY
J: TRBJ2-7; size: .; V: TRBV12-3/TRBV12-4; CDR3: ASSYLAGTDEQY
J: TRBJ2-7; size: .; V: TRBV24-1; CDR3: ATSDFCEGLAGERHEQY
J: TRBJ1-3; size: once; V: TRBV19; CDR3: AIQGGDSGNTIY
J: TRBJ1-6; size: .; V: TRBV29-1; CDR3: SLQGPRAPLH
J: TRBJ1-5; size: few; V: TRBV7-9; CDR3: ASSLEGDRLQH
J: TRBJ2-2; size: .; V: TRBV25-1; CDR3: ASSDNGQATGELF
J: TRBJ1-1; size: many; V: TRBV19; CDR3: ASSGRENTEAF
J: TRBJ1-1; size: .; V: TRBV4-1; CDR3: ASSQHSSTEAF